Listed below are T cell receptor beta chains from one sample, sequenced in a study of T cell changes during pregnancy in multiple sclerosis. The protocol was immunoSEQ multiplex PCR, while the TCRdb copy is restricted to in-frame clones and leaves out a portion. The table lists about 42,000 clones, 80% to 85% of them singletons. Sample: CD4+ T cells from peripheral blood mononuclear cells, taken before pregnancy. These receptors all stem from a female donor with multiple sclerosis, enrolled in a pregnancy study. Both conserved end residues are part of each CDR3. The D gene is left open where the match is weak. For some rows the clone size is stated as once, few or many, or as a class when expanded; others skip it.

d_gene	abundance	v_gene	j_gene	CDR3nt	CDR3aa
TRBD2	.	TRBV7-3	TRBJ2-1	TGTGCCAGCAGCCCACAGCGGGGGGGCCCCGGTGAGCAGTTCTTC	CASSPQRGGPGEQFF
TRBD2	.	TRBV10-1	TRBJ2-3	TGCGCCAGCAGTACCCCGGGACTAGCGGGAGTTACGCAGTATTTT	CASSTPGLAGVTQYF
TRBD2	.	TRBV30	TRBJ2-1	TGTGCCTGGAGGCATAGCGGGGCAGCCCCCAATGAGCAGTTCTTC	CAWRHSGAAPNEQFF
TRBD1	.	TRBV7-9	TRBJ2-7	TGTGCCAGCAGCTTCGGACAGGGGTCTACCTACGAGCAGTACTTC	CASSFGQGSTYEQYF
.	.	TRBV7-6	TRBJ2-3	TGTGCCAGCAGCTTAGAGGGGCGGATAGATACGCAGTATTTT	CASSLEGRIDTQYF
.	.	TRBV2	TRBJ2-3	TGTGCCAGCAGTGACCAGGGGAGCACAGATACGCAGTATTTT	CASSDQGSTDTQYF
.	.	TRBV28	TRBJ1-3	TGTGCCAGCAGTTTTAGGGGGTTAGGAAACACCATATATTTT	CASSFRGLGNTIYF
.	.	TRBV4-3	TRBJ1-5	TGCGCCAGCAGCCAAGATCTAAACAGGGAAAGTCAGCCCCAGCATTTT	CASSQDLNRESQPQHF
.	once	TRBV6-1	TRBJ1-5	TGTGCCAGCAGTTATGGGGCAACCGGACAGCCCCAGCATTTT	CASSYGATGQPQHF
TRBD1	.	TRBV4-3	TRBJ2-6	TGCGCCAGCAGCCAAATCTACAGGGGATTCTCTGGGGCCAACGTCCTGACTTTC	CASSQIYRGFSGANVLTF
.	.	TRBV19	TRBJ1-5	TGTGCCAGTAAGGTTATCGACCACGGGACACTGAGCAATCAGCCCCAGCATTTT	CASKVIDHGTLSNQPQHF
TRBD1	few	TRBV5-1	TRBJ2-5	TGCGCCAGCAGCCTGCAGGGGGAAGAGACCCAGTACTTC	CASSLQGEETQYF
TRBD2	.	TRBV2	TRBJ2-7	TGTGCCAGCAGTGGGTTAGCGGGAGGGCCTACATTAAGCGAGCAGTACTTC	CASSGLAGGPTLSEQYF
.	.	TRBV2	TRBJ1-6	TGTGCCAGCAAGATAGAAATGGATAATTCACCCCTCCACTTT	CASKIEMDNSPLHF
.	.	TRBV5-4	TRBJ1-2	TGTGCCAGCAGCTTGGGTAGTCCTCCTCGTGGCTACACCTTC	CASSLGSPPRGYTF
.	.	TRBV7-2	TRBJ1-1	TGTGCCAGCAGGCCAGGCCCTCAGGGTGAAAAAACCTTAGGCACTGAAGCTTTCTTT	CASRPGPQGEKTLGTEAFF
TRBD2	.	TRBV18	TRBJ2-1	TGTGCCAGCTCCCCGCTGACGGGGGGGTCCCACAATGAGCAGTTCTTC	CASSPLTGGSHNEQFF
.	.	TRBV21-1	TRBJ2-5	TGTGCCAGCAGCAAAGAAGGAGTCGGCGGACAAGAGACCCAGTACTTC	CASSKEGVGGQETQYF
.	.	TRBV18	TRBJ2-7	TGTGCCAGCTCATTCCGCTTAGAGAGCTACGAGCAGTACTTC	CASSFRLESYEQYF
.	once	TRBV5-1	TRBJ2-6	TGCGCCAGCAGCTTGGGTATGGGGGCCAACGTCCTGACTTTC	CASSLGMGANVLTF
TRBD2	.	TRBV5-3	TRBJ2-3	TGTGCCAGAAGCTTGAGGTGCGACGGGAGGGCGAAAAGCACAGATACGCAGTATTTT	CARSLRCDGRAKSTDTQYF
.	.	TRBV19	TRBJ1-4	TGTGCCAGTAGTATTCCCGGTTTTTGGGAAAAACTGTTTTTT	CASSIPGFWEKLFF
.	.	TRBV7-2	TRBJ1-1	TGTGCCAGCAGCCGGATGCGGGACACTGAAGCTTTCTTT	CASSRMRDTEAFF
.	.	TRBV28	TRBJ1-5	TGTGCCAGCAGGGTCACAGGAGGGATTAGCAATCAGCCCCAGCATTTT	CASRVTGGISNQPQHF
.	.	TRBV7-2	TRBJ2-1	TGTGCCAGCAGCTTGTTAGCGGCCACCTACAATGAGCAGTTCTTC	CASSLLAATYNEQFF
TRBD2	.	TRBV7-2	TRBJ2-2	TGTGCCGTCAAGACTAGCGGGGGTACGAACACCGGGGAGCTGTTTTTT	CAVKTSGGTNTGELFF
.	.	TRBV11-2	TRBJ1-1	TGTGCCAGCAGCTTAGATGGGGGCAGCAACACTGAAGCTTTCTTT	CASSLDGGSNTEAFF
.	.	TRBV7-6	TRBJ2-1	TGTGCCAGCAGCTCCAAAGCAGGGGTGAAGAATGAGCAGTTCTTC	CASSSKAGVKNEQFF
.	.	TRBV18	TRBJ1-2	TGTGCCAGCTCACAACAGACCCTCCACTATGGCTACACCTTC	CASSQQTLHYGYTF
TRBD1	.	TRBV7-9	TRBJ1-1	TGTGCCAGCAGCACCCGGGACAGGACCGAAGCTTTCTTT	CASSTRDRTEAFF
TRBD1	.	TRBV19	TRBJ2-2	TGTGCCAGTAGCCCCCCCCGACAGGGAGTCACCGGGGAGCTGTTTTTT	CASSPPRQGVTGELFF
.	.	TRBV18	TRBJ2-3	TGTGCCAGCTCACCACAGGGGAATCAGTTAGATACGCAGTATTTT	CASSPQGNQLDTQYF
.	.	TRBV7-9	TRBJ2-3	TGTGCCAGCAGCCCCAATATAGGCGGGGAGAGCACAGATACGCAGTATTTT	CASSPNIGGESTDTQYF
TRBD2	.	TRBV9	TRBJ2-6	TGTGCCAGCAGCGTACGGGGGGACCCTGGGGCCAACGTCCTGACTTTC	CASSVRGDPGANVLTF
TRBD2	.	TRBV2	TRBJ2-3	TGTGCCCGCACTAGCGGAGGCCCCCCAGATACGCAGTATTTT	CARTSGGPPDTQYF
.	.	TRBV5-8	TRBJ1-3	TGTGCCAGCAGCCGACAGGAAGCTGGAAACACCATATATTTT	CASSRQEAGNTIYF
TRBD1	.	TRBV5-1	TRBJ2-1	TGCGCCAGCAGCTTGGGGACCAGGGGGTCGGATGAGCAGTTCTTC	CASSLGTRGSDEQFF
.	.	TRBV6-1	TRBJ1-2	TGTGCCAGCAGGGAACAGGCTAACTATGGCTACACCTTC	CASREQANYGYTF
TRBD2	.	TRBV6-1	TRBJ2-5	TGTGCCAGCAGTGTGTCTAGCGGAGGCGGTGGGCAAGAGACCCAGTACTTC	CASSVSSGGGGQETQYF
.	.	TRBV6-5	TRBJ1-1	TGTGCCAGCAGTTACCGGCAGCGGAACACTGAAGCTTTCTTT	CASSYRQRNTEAFF
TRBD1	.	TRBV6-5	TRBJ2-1	TGTGCCAGCAGTCCCCGGGACAGCTACTACAATGAGCAGTTCTTC	CASSPRDSYYNEQFF
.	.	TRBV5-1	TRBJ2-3	TGCGCCAGCAGCTTGGGGGGCCCGGCTACGCAGTATTTT	CASSLGGPATQYF
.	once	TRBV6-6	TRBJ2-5	TGTGCCAGCCGCTTCGGGGGTAAAGAGACCCAGTACTTC	CASRFGGKETQYF
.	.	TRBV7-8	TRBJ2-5	TGTGCCAGCAGCTTAGGAGCTCAAGAGACCCAGTACTTC	CASSLGAQETQYF
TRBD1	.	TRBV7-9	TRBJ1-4	TGTGCCAGCAGCTTGATGGTGCTCCGGACAGGACTTAATGAAAAACTGTTTTTT	CASSLMVLRTGLNEKLFF
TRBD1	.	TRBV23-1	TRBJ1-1	TGCGCCAGCAGTCATAGGGACAGCCAGAACACTGAAGCTTTCTTT	CASSHRDSQNTEAFF
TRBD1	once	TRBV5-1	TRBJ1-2	TGCGCCAGCAGCTTCGGACAGGGGTATGGCTACACCTTC	CASSFGQGYGYTF
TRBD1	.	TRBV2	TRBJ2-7	TGTGCCAGCAGCACAAATCTCGGACAGGGGGCTAAGGAGTACTTC	CASSTNLGQGAKEYF